One and the same sample provided the 21 T cell receptor beta chains below, sequenced in a study of T cell repertoires in cytomegalovirus infection. MiXCR was run by TCRdb on the reads, yielding one entry per CDR3 protein. In the table there are roughly 280,000 distinct CDR3 sequences, roughly an eighth of which are singletons. Source material: PBMCs. These receptors all stem from a human donor in good health (CMV status not recorded). Some clones in this sample may be carry-over from other donors' samples.

This clonotype was recorded many times. The chain employs TRBV6-4 and TRBJ2-2; 10 nucleotides align to TRBD2. The V segment lost 3 bases and the J segment 7 bases; nucleotides outside the gene matches: 5. The CDR3 loop spans 15 amino acids. From germline, CDR1 is MRHNA and CDR2 SNTAGT. The CDR3 protein is CASSDLAGAVGELFF. CDR3 nucleotides: TGTGCCAGCAGTGATCTAGCGGGAGCGGTCGGGGAGCTGTTTTTT.

This clonotype was detected many times. V and J are TRBV7-2 and TRBJ2-7; TRBD2 agrees at 10 bases. Trimming removed 2 bases from V and 4 bases from J; junction bases left unmatched: 2. Germline CDR1 is SGHTA and CDR2 is FQGNSA. There are 14 residues in the CDR3. CDR3 nucleotide sequence: TGTGCCAGCAGCTTAAGAGCGGGAGGGTACGAGCAGTACTTC. Translating it yields CASSLRAGGYEQYF.

This clonotype was recorded at least ten times. The chain is built from TRBV10-3 and TRBJ2-5; no clear D gene. Trimming took 2 bases from V and 3 from J, leaving 7 bases between them. Germline CDR1 is ENHRY and CDR2 is SYGVKD. The CDR3 consists of 13 residues. The CDR3 bases are TGTGCCATCAGTGAGCGCCAAGAAGAGACCCAGTACTTC. Translated: CAISERQEETQYF.

The chain joins TRBV12-3 or TRBV12-4 to TRBJ1-6; no definite D call. V was pared by 8 bases and J by 5 bases, with 10 bases between. The length of the CDR3 is 13 residues. In DNA, the CDR3 is TGTGCCAGCTCGAGGGAACATAATTCACCCCTCCACTTT. It is translated as CASSREHNSPLHF.

V gene TRBV11-2 combines with J gene TRBJ2-7; D remains ambiguous. CDR1 is SGHAT and CDR2 is FQNNGV in the germline V gene. The CDR3 totals 17 residues. Trimming took 5 bases from V and 1 from J, leaving 21 bases between them. The CDR3 DNA follows: TGTGCCAGCAGCCCCGGATTACGTTCGGCTCTGTCCTACGAGCAGTACTTC. This encodes CASSPGLRSALSYEQYF.

The V call is TRBV5-6, the J call TRBJ1-1; TRBD1 is a possible D gene (5 bases). This CDR3 contains 15 residues. Germline V gene lookup returns CDR1 SGHDT and CDR2 YYEEEE. The V end was cut by 4 bases, the J end by 1 base, with 14 bases between. The DNA of the CDR3 is TGTGCCAGCAGCGACTGGGGGGTGGGGAACACTGAAGCTTTCTTT. It specifies CASSDWGVGNTEAFF.

This clonotype was seen ten or more times. DNA of the CDR3: TGTGCCAGCAGCTTAGCCCTCTCTGGGGCCAACGTCCTGACTTTC. Residues: CASSLALSGANVLTF. The V and J genes are TRBV7-2 and TRBJ2-6; D remains unclear. This CDR3 has 15 residues. Trimming removed 0 bases from V and 0 bases from J, with 3 bases in between. Germline V gives CDR1 SGHTA, CDR2 FQGNSA. The full variable domain, its missing parts supplied by reference TRBV7-2 and TRBJ2-6, is GAGVSQSPSNKVTEKGKDVELRCDPISGHTALYWYRQSLGQGLEFLIYFQGNSAPDKSGLPSDRFSAERTGGSVSTLTIQRTQQEDSAVYLCASSLALSGANVLTFGAGSRLTVL.

This clonotype was counted ten times or more. The gene calls are TRBV12-3 or TRBV12-4 and TRBJ2-3; 12 nucleotides match TRBD1. The CDR3 extends over 16 amino acids. Losses at the gene ends were 6 bases for V and 2 bases for J; bases not matched to a gene: 6. The CDR3, as DNA: TGTGCCAGCAGCGAGGGACAGGGGGCGAACACAGATACGCAGTATTTT. It is translated as CASSEGQGANTDTQYF.

V usage is TRBV19 and J usage is TRBJ2-1; 11 nucleotides align to TRBD2. CDR1 and CDR2 (germline): LNHDA, SQIVND (reference sequence). The V segment lost 2 bases and the J segment 4 bases; nucleotides outside the gene matches: 10. This CDR3 comprises 18 residues. CDR3 region: CASSILASGRWDYNEQFF. CDR3 DNA sequence: TGTGCCAGTAGTATATTGGCTAGCGGGAGGTGGGATTACAATGAGCAGTTCTTC.

This clonotype came up many times. The gene calls are TRBV7-2 and TRBJ1-5; 9 bases match TRBD1. The CDR3 totals 14 residues. Germline V lookup: CDR1 SGHTA, CDR2 FQGNSA. V gave up 6 bases and J gave up 7 bases; unmatched junction bases: 7. As DNA, the CDR3 is TGTGCCAGCAGTTCAAGACAGGGGGGACAGCCCCAGCATTTT. This gives the protein CASSSRQGGQPQHF.

In this sample, this clonotype turned up many times. The chain is built from TRBV7-8 and TRBJ1-5; no firm D call. This CDR3 contains 14 residues. Between the trimmed V and J ends, which lost 3 bases and 7 bases, there was a span of 13 bases. Germline CDR1 and CDR2: SGHVS and FQNEAQ. CDR3 sequence (DNA): TGTGCCAGCAGCTTGGGCGGGTCCGGACAGCCCCAGCATTTT. Translating gives CASSLGGSGQPQHF.

This clonotype has only a few counts. The J gene is TRBJ1-4, the V gene TRBV9, with D unclear. The CDR3 is made up of 15 amino acids. V gave up 4 bases and J gave up 0 bases, with 10 bases separating them. The germline gives CDR1 SGDLS, CDR2 YYNGEE. CDR3 nucleotide sequence: TGTGCCAGCAGCCCTTACAGTGCAACTAATGAAAAACTGTTTTTT. It translates to CASSPYSATNEKLFF.

The chain combines TRBV29-1 with TRBJ1-2, with a tentative D call TRBD1 (6 bases). CDR1 is SQVTM and CDR2 is ANQGSEA in the germline V gene. V was pared by 4 bases and J by 7 bases, with 16 bases between. The CDR3 consists of 13 residues. The CDR3 DNA sequence: TGCAGCGTTGTCGGGGGGGCGCAGGGTGGCTACACCTTC. Translation: CSVVGGAQGGYTF.

This clonotype was counted only a few times. The chain has TRBV20-1 and TRBJ2-7, with 8 bases fitting TRBD2. CDR1 and CDR2 from the germline V gene are DFQATT and SNEGSKA (reference sequence). The CDR3 extends over 16 amino acids. V gave up 4 bases and J gave up 2 bases; unmatched junction bases: 13. The CDR3 loop reads CSAKRGLEREPYEQYF. As DNA, the CDR3 is TGCAGTGCTAAGAGAGGGTTGGAGCGGGAGCCCTACGAGCAGTACTTC.

As concerns this clonotype: A read error may account for a junction end that differs from germline. The rearrangement joins TRBV28 to TRBJ2-7, with 7 bases lining up with TRBD1. The germline gives CDR1 MDHEN, CDR2 SYDVKM. The CDR3 sequence is 13 residues long. The DNA of the CDR3 is TGTGCCAGCAGTTTTAGTAGTCCCGACAGGGTAAGCTTC. Translation: CASSFSSPDRVSF.

The chain is built from TRBV6-8 and TRBJ1-4, with D hard to call. The CDR3 extends over 13 amino acids. V was trimmed by 6 bases and J by 5 bases, leaving 10 bases between them. The germline gives CDR1 MNHGY, CDR2 SAAAGT. CDR3 coding DNA: TGTGCCAGCAGCCTACTCCGAAATGAAAAACTGTTTTTT. Residues: CASSLLRNEKLFF.

This clonotype showed up just a few times. This chain uses TRBV4-3 with TRBJ2-5; 8 bases map to TRBD1. The V and J ends lost 3 bases and 7 bases, in that order; junction bases with no gene match: 10. The CDR3 is made up of 15 amino acids. Germline V gene sequence: CDR1 LGHNA, CDR2 YSLEER. CDR3 sequence: CASSQAAGTGGTQYF. The CDR3 DNA follows: TGCGCCAGCAGCCAGGCGGCCGGGACAGGCGGGACCCAGTACTTC.

A few counts support this clonotype. The chain has TRBV4-1 and TRBJ1-1, with a weak D call TRBD1 (5 bases). Germline lookup yields CDR1 MGHRA and CDR2 YSYEKL. V lost 5 bases to trimming and J lost 0 bases, with 7 bases between them. This CDR3 has 13 residues. CDR3 in amino acids: CASSIRVNTEAFF. CDR3 bases: TGCGCCAGCAGCATCAGGGTGAACACTGAAGCTTTCTTT.

This clonotype showed up many times. The V and J genes are TRBV7-2 and TRBJ1-4, with TRBD1 matching 9 bases. Germline CDR1 is SGHTA and CDR2 is FQGNSA. CDR3 length: 14 residues. The V segment lost 4 bases and the J segment 8 bases; nucleotides outside the gene matches: 5. CDR3 residues: CASSSDRGSEKLFF. Written as DNA, the CDR3 is TGTGCCAGCAGCTCCGACAGGGGGTCCGAAAAACTGTTTTTT.

Ten or more counts support this clonotype. V usage is TRBV7-3 and J usage is TRBJ2-2, with no clear D. CDR1 is SGHTA and CDR2 is FQGTGA in the germline V gene. The V end lost 1 base, the J end lost 5 bases, and 8 bases lay between the germline ends. The CDR3 covers 14 residues. As DNA, the CDR3 is TGTGCCAGCAGCTTAAGGTTTAAGACCGGGGAGCTGTTTTTT. Residues: CASSLRFKTGELFF.

This clonotype was seen repeatedly, ten times or more. CDR3 sequence reads: CASRRDLGYQPQHF. CDR3 DNA: TGTGCCAGCAGAAGGGATCTGGGCTATCAGCCCCAGCATTTT. The rearrangement joins TRBV28 to TRBJ1-5, with D uncertain. V shed 6 bases and J shed 5 bases, with 14 bases lying between them. From germline, CDR1 is MDHEN and CDR2 SYDVKM. The CDR3 covers 14 residues.